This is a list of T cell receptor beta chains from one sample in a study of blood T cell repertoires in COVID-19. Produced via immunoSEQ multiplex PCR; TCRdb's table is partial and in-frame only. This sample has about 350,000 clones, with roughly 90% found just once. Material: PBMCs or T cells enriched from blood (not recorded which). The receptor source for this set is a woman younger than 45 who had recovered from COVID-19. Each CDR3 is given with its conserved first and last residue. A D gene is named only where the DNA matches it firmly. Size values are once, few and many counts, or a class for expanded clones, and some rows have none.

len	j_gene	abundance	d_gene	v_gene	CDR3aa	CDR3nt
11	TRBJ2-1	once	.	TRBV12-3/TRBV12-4	CASSLNYEQFF	TGTGCCAGCAGTCTCAACTATGAGCAGTTCTTC
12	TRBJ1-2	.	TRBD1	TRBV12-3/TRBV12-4	CASGGGRGGYTF	TGTGCCAGCGGAGGGGGCAGAGGTGGCTACACCTTC
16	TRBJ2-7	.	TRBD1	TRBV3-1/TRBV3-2	CASSQAGGGLSYEQYF	TGTGCCAGCAGCCAAGCAGGGGGCGGCCTCTCCTACGAGCAGTACTTC
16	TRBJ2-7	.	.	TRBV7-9	CASSSRDTGTPYEQYF	TGTGCCAGCAGCTCAAGGGACACCGGGACCCCCTACGAGCAGTACTTC
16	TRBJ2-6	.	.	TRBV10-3	CAIMGRAISGANVLTF	TGTGCCATCATGGGCAGGGCCATCTCTGGGGCCAACGTCCTGACTTTC
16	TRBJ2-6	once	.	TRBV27	CASSLQGLSGANVLTF	TGTGCCAGCAGCCTTCAGGGCCTCTCTGGGGCCAACGTCCTGACTTTC
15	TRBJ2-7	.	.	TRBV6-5	CASRQNGLSSYEQYF	TGTGCCAGCAGGCAGAATGGGCTGAGCTCCTACGAGCAGTACTTC
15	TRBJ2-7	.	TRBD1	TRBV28	CASSLGGTGPLEQYF	TGTGCCAGCAGTTTGGGCGGGACAGGCCCCCTCGAGCAGTACTTC
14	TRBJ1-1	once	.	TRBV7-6	CASSLASGGTEAFF	TGTGCCAGCAGCTTAGCTTCTGGCGGCACTGAAGCTTTCTTT
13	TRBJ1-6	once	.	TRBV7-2	CGRSREYNSPLHF	TGTGGACGGAGTAGGGAGTATAATTCACCCCTCCACTTT
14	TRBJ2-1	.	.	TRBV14	CASSGSGVRNEQFF	TGTGCCAGCAGTGGTTCGGGGGTACGCAATGAGCAGTTCTTC
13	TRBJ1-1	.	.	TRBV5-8	CASSFGPDTEAFF	TGTGCCAGCAGCTTTGGGCCCGACACTGAAGCTTTCTTT
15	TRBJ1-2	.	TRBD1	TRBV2	CASPGQGAPVYGYTF	TGTGCCAGCCCCGGACAGGGGGCTCCCGTCTATGGCTACACCTTC
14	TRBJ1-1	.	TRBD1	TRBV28	CASSPPHRGPEAFF	TGTGCCAGCAGTCCACCCCACAGGGGACCTGAAGCTTTCTTT
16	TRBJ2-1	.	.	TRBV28	CASSSPGAHAYNEQFF	TGTGCCAGCAGTTCACCAGGGGCCCATGCCTACAATGAGCAGTTCTTC
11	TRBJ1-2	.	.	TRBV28	CASKTQGSYTF	TGTGCCAGCAAGACACAGGGATCCTACACCTTC
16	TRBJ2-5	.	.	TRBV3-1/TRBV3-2	CASSQDVAVGVGTQYF	TGTGCCAGCAGCCAAGATGTAGCGGTGGGTGTTGGGACCCAGTACTTC
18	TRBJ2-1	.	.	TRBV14	CASSQDLWGGHSYNEQFF	TGTGCCAGCAGCCAAGATCTTTGGGGGGGGCACTCCTACAATGAGCAGTTCTTC
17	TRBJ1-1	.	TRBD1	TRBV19	CASSSGTGGHENTEAFF	TGTGCCAGTAGTAGCGGGACAGGGGGCCACGAGAACACTGAAGCTTTCTTT
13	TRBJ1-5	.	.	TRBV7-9	CASSLGRDQPQHF	TGTGCCAGCAGCTTAGGCAGGGATCAGCCCCAGCATTTT
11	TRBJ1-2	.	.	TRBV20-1	CSARDRGGYTF	TGCAGTGCTAGAGATAGGGGGGGCTACACCTTC
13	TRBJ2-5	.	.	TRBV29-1	CSVCDRIGETQYF	TGCAGCGTTTGCGACAGGATCGGGGAGACCCAGTACTTC
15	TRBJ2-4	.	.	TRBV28	CASSFHLQLANIQYF	TGTGCCAGCAGTTTCCACCTCCAACTCGCGAACATTCAGTACTTC
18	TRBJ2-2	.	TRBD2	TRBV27	CASSLLGFERGGHGELFF	TGTGCCAGCAGTCTGCTGGGTTTCGAGCGGGGGGGCCACGGGGAGCTGTTTTTT
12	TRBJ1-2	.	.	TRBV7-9	CASSLLTIGYTF	TGTGCCAGCAGCTTACTTACTATTGGCTACACCTTC
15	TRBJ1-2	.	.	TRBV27	CASSSEIQGYYGYTF	TGTGCCAGCAGTTCCGAAATTCAGGGCTACTATGGCTACACCTTC